This TCR beta chain was identified during a study of response to subunit inactivated influenza vaccine. Study conclusions and caveats: Few new T cells, the authors suggested, are recruited by each seasonal influenza vaccination.

In TCRdb, the RT-PCR reads were re-called with MiXCR into one record per CDR3 protein. The data contain 600,000 to 700,000 distinct CDR3 sequences, 14% of them seen just once; the ten biggest clones take up 7.5% to 9%. This clonotype was seen ten or more times. Its target is unknown. V dropped 2 bases and J dropped 4 bases, with 13 bases sitting between them. Germline loops: CDR1 SGHRS, CDR2 YFSETQ. The CDR3 has 15 residues. The V gene is TRBV5-1, the J gene TRBJ2-1; no reliable D call. The sample in question was PBMCs from blood, obtained roughly 15 days before vaccination. The origin of this receptor is a man aged 50-60 years who received an inactivated influenza vaccine. CDR3 in amino acids: CASSFTADFYNEQFF. CDR3 in DNA: TGCGCCAGCAGCTTCACGGCTGATTTTTACAATGAGCAGTTCTTC.